Listed here is a single TCR beta chain. Its antigen is still unknown. It has no much larger one-base neighbor in the sample; base qualities were not kept. This entry is derived from a study of identical twins (TCRdb year 2016). At the level of the whole study: TCR alpha and beta repertoires from monozygotic twins, unrelated adults of various ages and cord blood were deep-sequenced to test whether fetal clonotypes persist. To rule out contamination, the twin experiments were replicated at different times with different library preparation protocols.

The CDR3 numbers 16 residues from cysteine through phenylalanine. Only the CDR3 DNA stays, 48 bases, in frame from base 1. Trimming accounts for 5 bases at V and 7 bases at J, while the number of junction bases matched to no gene is 11. CDR1 SGHAT and CDR2 FQNNGV were looked up in the germline V gene. Every donor in the study was a healthy Caucasian. The twin cohort comprised three pairs of female monozygotic twins, all aged roughly 18 to 30 years. Positive isolation kits from Invitrogen were used to isolate the CD4+ and CD8+ T cell populations. Points the paper makes about the study in general: Compared with coincidental sharing between unrelated individuals, an excess of low generation-probability sequences was observed among out-of-frame TCR alpha sequences shared between twins. Fewer insertions were carried by abundant cord blood beta clonotypes, a similar but weaker trend appeared in young adult naive repertoires, and no such trend appeared in memory repertoires. Out-of-frame TCR alpha sharing in monozygotic twins was systematically underestimated by recombination models, whereas sharing between unrelated individuals was in agreement with the recombination models. Invariant T cells such as MAIT and iNKT could partly confound zero-insertion analyses, though diverse VJ usage argued against this for most clonotypes. Excess twin sharing in beta out-of-frame sequences was weaker because fewer shared sequences lowered the signal-to-noise ratio. Conclusions relied on cross-sectional statistical analysis, since the same donors could not be followed over many years.

The library was produced with 5' RACE. Sequencing instrument: Illumina HiSeq 2000. A universal primer binding site was added through template switching, and the final cDNA carried a unique molecular identifier so that TCR cDNA molecules could be counted accurately. Specific primers in the conserved constant-segment region were used to synthesize first-strand cDNA for the TCR alpha and beta chains. Each cDNA library was double barcoded, with a SMART-Mk sample barcode plus Illumina barcodes, to control for contamination. Two successive PCR steps introduced TruSeq adapter sequences along with Illumina sample barcodes. The TCR alpha and beta cDNA libraries were sequenced on the Illumina HiSeq platform using custom primers. On the study's bioinformatics: MiGEC processed the raw reads to extract unique molecular identifiers, while MiXCR was used to determine the CDR3 positions. Recombination models were inferred per individual with the repgenHMM and IGoR tools using an EM algorithm. The tcR package in R was used for shared clonotype analysis, with sharing normalized by the product of cloneset sizes. Out-of-frame nonproductive sequences were analyzed to study raw recombination free of thymic and clonal selection effects. Using fastp at Q25 and MiXCR, TCRdb reprocessed the public reads and kept productive beta chains. CDR3 protein sequences are deduplicated, and each keeps its most common genes and DNA. The V and J calls, along with clone size, are taken from TCRdb and not from the paper's own processing. The sample contains about 240,000 distinct CDR3 sequences, 7.5% of them found a single time. The ten largest clones add up to roughly 5.4% of the sample.

These data were likewise used in another study, on yellow fever vaccine responses in identical twins. Looking at the second paper: The authors reported that the T cell response to vaccination in identical twins appeared partly convergent and partly personalized. In identical twins, the study followed T cell clones that responded to the vaccine with precision.

This receptor was taken from a woman between 18 and 29 years old in good health. Sequenced sample: CD8+ T cells sorted from blood. The rearranged chain carries TRBV11-2 and TRBJ1-6, with 7 middle bases fitting TRBD1. The sequenced DNA is TGTGCCAGCAGCCCCTTACCCCGGGACAGAAATTCACCCCTCCACTTT. Translated, it gives CASSPLPRDRNSPLHF.